This T cell receptor (beta chain) stems from a study of response to subunit inactivated influenza vaccine. The CDR3 contains 16 residues. With 1 base clipped from V and 8 bases from J, the junction kept 9 bases outside the gene matches. CDR1 and CDR2 from the germline V gene are SGHTA and FQGNSA. This clonotype came up a few times. TCRdb re-called the RT-PCR reads with MiXCR, one entry per CDR3 protein. The table includes about 620,000 distinct CDR3 sequences, approximately 11% detected once. The same sample was also studied in work on T cells expressing NK-cell markers. As that report states: What made the TCR beta cDNA was 5'RACE template switching with UMIs. Several donors' CD3+CD56-NKG2C+ cells were dominated by the same clonotypes.

This chain joins TRBV7-2 and TRBJ1-2; 11 bases are a match to TRBD1. This clonotype was sampled from a man in his fifties or sixties who received an inactivated influenza vaccine. The starting material was PBMCs from blood, obtained on the day of vaccination. This CDR3 is CASSLGSVGQGGGYTF. For the CDR3, the DNA is TGTGCCAGCAGCTTAGGGAGCGTGGGACAGGGGGGCGGCTACACCTTC. Complete variable domain (other parts from reference TRBV7-2 and TRBJ1-2): GAGVSQSPSNKVTEKGKDVELRCDPISGHTALYWYRQSLGQGLEFLIYFQGNSAPDKSGLPSDRFSAERTGGSVSTLTIQRTQQEDSAVYLCASSLGSVGQGGGYTFGSGTRLTVV.